This record looks at one T cell receptor (beta chain) sequence and its context. The entry originates in a study of cytomegalovirus exposure and HLA in healthy donors. The table came from immunoSEQ multiplex PCR; TCRdb's copy has only in-frame clones and leaves some out. The table records 110,000 to 150,000 clones, about 90% of them present only once. Material: PBMCs. The origin of this receptor is a woman between 18 and 29 years old in good health and CMV-seropositive.

CDR3 in amino acids: CATSRGQGYTGELFF. The CDR3 region has the DNA TGTGCCACCAGCAGAGGACAGGGCTACACCGGGGAGCTGTTTTTT. This chain uses TRBV15 with TRBJ2-2; 7 bases map to TRBD1. The CDR3 length is 15 residues. With V trimmed by 1 base and J by 3 bases, 2 bases remained unmatched. The germline gives CDR1 LNHNV, CDR2 YYDKDF (reference sequence).